This TCR beta chain originates from a study of shared clonotypes between healthy human individuals. Germline CDR1 reads MDHEN; CDR2 reads SYDVKM. This CDR3 has 12 residues. V was pared by 7 bases and J by 6 bases, with 10 bases between. Using immunoSEQ multiplex PCR, the repertoire was profiled, and TCRdb retains in-frame clones only, with some absent. The table lists hundreds of thousands of clones, around 72% of them singletons. Sequencing input: memory CD4+ T cells sorted from blood. Subset denoted: CD45RA-negative fraction. This receptor was identified in a young woman in good health. This sequence joins TRBV28 and TRBJ2-1; D is possibly TRBD2 (5 bases). The CDR3 loop reads CASTVSGNEQFF. CDR3 DNA sequence: TGTGCCAGCACCGTGAGCGGCAATGAGCAGTTCTTC.